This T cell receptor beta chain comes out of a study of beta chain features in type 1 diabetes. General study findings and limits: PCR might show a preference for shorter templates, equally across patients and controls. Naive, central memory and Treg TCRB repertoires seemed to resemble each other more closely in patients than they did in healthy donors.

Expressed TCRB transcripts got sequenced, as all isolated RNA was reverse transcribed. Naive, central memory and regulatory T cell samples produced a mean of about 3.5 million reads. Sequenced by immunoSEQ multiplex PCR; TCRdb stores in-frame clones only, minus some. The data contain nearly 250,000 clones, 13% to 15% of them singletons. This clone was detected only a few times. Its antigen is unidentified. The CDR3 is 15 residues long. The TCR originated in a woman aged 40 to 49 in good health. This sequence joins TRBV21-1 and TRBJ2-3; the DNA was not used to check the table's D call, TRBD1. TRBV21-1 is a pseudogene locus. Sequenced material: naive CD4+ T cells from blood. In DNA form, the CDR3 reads TGTGCCAGCAGCAAAGGCGGCAGGGCCGAAGATACGCAGTATTTT. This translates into CASSKGGRAEDTQYF.